Sequencing of this T cell receptor beta chain was carried out in a study of blood T cell repertoires in COVID-19. In the study overall: From the United States, Italy and Spain came samples of acute and convalescent COVID-19. From T cells, B-cell-depleted T cells, or PBMCs came the material, which was cDNA or gDNA.

In the study's own analysis: The assay estimated nucleated cells by amplifying reference gene primers. Sequencing used immunoSEQ multiplex PCR; TCRdb keeps in-frame clones, though not all of them. V, J and clone size are taken as reported in that table, and D and trimming were inferred from the DNA itself. Among some 110,000 clones, roughly 85% were seen once, and the ten largest hold less than 20%. The CDR3 extends over 15 amino acids. The V gene end was trimmed by 4 bases and the J gene end by 8 bases; junction bases not matched to a gene: 8. Germline V CDR1 and CDR2: ENHRY, SYGVKD. The sample taken for sequencing was peripheral blood. This chain uses TRBV10-3 with TRBJ2-1; 10 bases agree with TRBD2. The TCR originated in a woman of 80 years or more with acute or convalescent COVID-19. The CDR3 spells CAISGASGSRHEQFF. The CDR3 region has the DNA TGTGCCATCAGTGGGGCTAGCGGGAGCCGGCATGAGCAGTTCTTC.